Shown below are 30 T cell receptor beta chains from a single sample sequenced in a study of T cell responses to AZD1222 COVID-19 vaccine. Clones were read by immunoSEQ multiplex PCR, and TCRdb kept only the in-frame ones, dropping some. The sample lists around 50,000 clones; around 84% were seen once. The source was peripheral blood, collected on day 0 of AZD1222 vaccination. The receptors come from an adult in good health.

The chain links TRBV5-1 to TRBJ2-7; no definite D call. Trimming removed 0 bases from V and 4 bases from J, with 5 bases in between. The CDR3 runs to 12 residues. Germline CDR1 and CDR2: SGHRS and YFSETQ. CDR3 sequence reads: CASSLVGYEQYF. The CDR3 DNA reads as TGCGCCAGCAGCTTGGTTGGATACGAGCAGTACTTC. The full variable domain, with the rest looked up from reference TRBV5-1 and TRBJ2-7, is KAGVTQTPRYLIKTRGQQVTLSCSPISGHRSVSWYQQTPGQGLQFLFEYFSETQRNKGNFPGRFSGRQFSNSRSEMNVSTLELGDSALYLCASSLVGYEQYFGPGTRLTVT.

The chain employs TRBV5-1 and TRBJ1-1, with D unresolved. From germline, CDR1 is SGHRS and CDR2 YFSETQ. CDR3 length: 14 residues. Trimming removed 6 bases at V and 0 bases at J, with 12 bases between. CDR3 DNA: TGCGCCAGCAAATACGAGATAATGAACACTGAAGCTTTCTTT. Its protein is CASKYEIMNTEAFF.

The rearrangement joins TRBV14 to TRBJ1-2, with D unclear. CDR1 is SGHDN and CDR2 is FVKESK in the germline V gene. CDR3 length: 16 residues. V was clipped by 1 base and J by 4 bases, with 16 bases between them. CDR3: CASSQVSGGTLYGYTF. Written as DNA, the CDR3 is TGTGCCAGCAGCCAAGTATCTGGCGGAACACTCTATGGCTACACCTTC.

The rearrangement joins TRBV19 to TRBJ2-3; D is undetermined. V dropped 6 bases and J dropped 1 base, with 8 bases sitting between them. Germline V CDR1 and CDR2: LNHDA, SQIVND (reference sequence). CDR3 length: 13 residues. CDR3 coding DNA: TGTGCCAGTAGGGCGCAGGGCACAGATACGCAGTATTTT. The encoded protein is CASRAQGTDTQYF.

The genes are TRBV29-1 and TRBJ1-2; a weak D match, TRBD1 (5 bases). Germline assignment: CDR1 SQVTM and CDR2 ANQGSEA. The CDR3 spans 14 residues. V shed 0 bases and J shed 4 bases, with 12 bases lying between them. CDR3 in amino acids: CSVEDKGEGYGYTF. CDR3 nucleotide sequence: TGCAGCGTTGAAGATAAAGGGGAGGGCTATGGCTACACCTTC.

The J gene is TRBJ2-1, the V gene TRBV5-4, with D perhaps TRBD1 (6 bases). Deletions cut 4 bases from V and 8 bases from J, with 13 bases between. The CDR3 loop spans 13 amino acids. Germline CDR1 is SGHNT and CDR2 is YYREEE (reference sequence). The CDR3 nucleotides read TGTGCCAGCAGCACCGAACAGGGATATGAGCAGTTCTTC. Translating gives CASSTEQGYEQFF.

The chain carries TRBV5-1 and TRBJ1-6; 7 bases are a match to TRBD1. The ends lost 2 bases at V and 10 bases at J; junction bases unmatched: 6. Germline lookup yields CDR1 SGHRS and CDR2 YFSETQ. The CDR3 runs 14 residues. The CDR3 region has the DNA TGCGCCAGCAGCTTTAGACAGGGAAGCTCACCCCTCCACTTT. This translates into CASSFRQGSSPLHF.

This clone was observed a handful of times. The chain couples TRBV27 to TRBJ1-2; unclear D gene. Germline CDR1 reads MNHEY; CDR2 reads SMNVEV (reference sequence). Trimming cost V 6 bases and J 4 bases, with 18 bases left between them. The CDR3 consists of 15 residues. CDR3 DNA sequence: TGTGCCAGCAGCAGTAAACCGGGAGGGATCTATGGCTACACCTTC. Amino acids: CASSSKPGGIYGYTF.

The chain joins TRBV10-3 to TRBJ1-6; a weak D match, TRBD1 (6 bases). Trimming removed 6 bases at V and 7 bases at J, with 13 bases between. Germline CDR1 reads ENHRY; CDR2 reads SYGVKD. The CDR3 has 14 amino acids. CDR3 region: CAISLDSGNSPLHF. CDR3 DNA sequence: TGTGCCATCAGCCTGGACAGCGGCAATTCACCCCTCCACTTT.

This clone was observed a single time. CDR3 in DNA: TGCGCCAGCAGCGCGACACCGGGACAGGGGGCGCGGGGTTCACCCCTCCACTTT. Encoded protein: CASSATPGQGARGSPLHF. This chain uses TRBV5-1 with TRBJ1-6; TRBD1 aligns across 12 bases. CDR3 length: 18 amino acids. Per the germline V gene, CDR1 is SGHRS and CDR2 is YFSETQ. Trimming removed 4 bases from V and 9 bases from J; junction bases left unmatched: 14.

V usage is TRBV7-8 and J usage is TRBJ1-1; TRBD1 is a possible D gene (6 bases). Germline V CDR1 and CDR2: SGHVS, FQNEAQ. V shed 4 bases and J shed 4 bases, with 13 bases lying between them. The CDR3 covers 14 residues. CDR3 in amino acids: CASSSRGGSTEAFF. The CDR3 nucleotides are TGTGCCAGCAGCTCTAGAGGGGGTAGCACTGAAGCTTTCTTT.

The chain joins TRBV5-1 to TRBJ2-7, with D possibly being TRBD2 (5 bases). CDR1 is SGHRS and CDR2 is YFSETQ in the germline V gene. Trimming removed 0 bases at V and 1 base at J, with 11 bases between. The CDR3 contains 15 residues. The CDR3 DNA reads as TGCGCCAGCAGCTTGGTCGGGATATCATCCTACGAGCAGTACTTC. Residues: CASSLVGISSYEQYF.

The J gene is TRBJ1-2, the V gene TRBV5-5; 9 nucleotides line up with TRBD1. The CDR3 runs 13 residues. Trimming at V came to 0 bases and at J to 14 bases, leaving 8 bases not matched to a gene. Germline CDR1 is SGHKS and CDR2 is YYEKEE (reference sequence). CDR3 DNA: TGTGCCAGCAGCTTGGCCGGGACAGGGTGGACTACCTTC. Translating gives CASSLAGTGWTTF.

In this sample, this clone turned up a few times. This sequence joins TRBV19 and TRBJ2-5; the match to TRBD2 covers 9 bases. J was trimmed by 2 bases and V by 6 bases; bases with no gene match: 7. This CDR3 is built from 15 residues. Germline lookup yields CDR1 LNHDA and CDR2 SQIVND (reference sequence). CDR3 protein: CASSSLAGQQETQYF. CDR3 DNA: TGTGCCAGTAGCAGTCTAGCGGGACAACAAGAGACCCAGTACTTC.

This chain uses TRBV27 with TRBJ2-1; D ambiguous. The V and J ends lost 3 bases and 7 bases respectively, with 19 bases between them. The CDR3 is 16 amino acids. CDR1 MNHEY and CDR2 SMNVEV come from the germline V gene (reference sequence). The CDR3 coding sequence is TGTGCCAGCAGTTTTTTAAGGACCCTCATCTGGAATGAGCAGTTCTTC. This encodes CASSFLRTLIWNEQFF.

The CDR3: CASSGTADGPQHF. DNA for the CDR3: TGCGCCAGCAGTGGGACAGCGGACGGGCCCCAGCATTTT. The chain is built from TRBV10-2 and TRBJ1-5; D may be TRBD1 (6 bases). The CDR3 totals 13 residues. The germline gives CDR1 WSHSY, CDR2 SAAADI. Trimming shortened V by 4 bases and J by 9 bases, and 13 bases separated the two germline ends.

This clone was observed once. The chain links TRBV10-3 to TRBJ1-1, with a weak D call TRBD1 (5 bases). This CDR3 comprises 11 residues. V was cut by 8 bases and J by 2 bases, with 6 bases left in between. Per the germline V gene, CDR1 is ENHRY and CDR2 is SYGVKD. This CDR3 reads CAIQGNTEAFF. Here the CDR3 DNA reads TGTGCCATCCAGGGAAACACTGAAGCTTTCTTT.

V usage is TRBV25-1 and J usage is TRBJ2-3; D is perhaps TRBD2 (5 bases). Trimming shortened V by 1 base and J by 8 bases, and 10 bases separated the two germline ends. Germline V gives CDR1 MGHDK, CDR2 SYGVNS. This CDR3 comprises 13 residues. CDR3 amino acids: CASSELVAPTQYF. CDR3 in DNA: TGTGCCAGCAGTGAATTAGTAGCGCCTACGCAGTATTTT.

This clone has only one observation. The chain links TRBV15 to TRBJ1-1; no reliable D call. V was clipped by 0 bases and J by 1 base, with 18 bases between them. The CDR3 length is 18 residues. Germline CDR1 LNHNV, CDR2 YYDKDF (reference sequence). CDR3 residues: CATSRDLVLDPSNTEAFF. CDR3 DNA sequence: TGTGCCACCAGCAGAGATCTGGTTTTAGACCCTTCGAACACTGAAGCTTTCTTT.

The CDR3 loop is CASSLGVAGGYTF. CDR3 sequence (DNA): TGTGCCAGCAGCTTGGGGGTTGCTGGCGGCTACACCTTC. V usage is TRBV7-8 and J usage is TRBJ1-2, with D possibly matching TRBD1 (5 bases). V was pared by 3 bases and J by 8 bases, with 13 bases between. CDR1 is SGHVS and CDR2 is FQNEAQ in the germline V gene. This CDR3 is 13 amino acids long.

This clone was counted once. The V call is TRBV12-3 or TRBV12-4, the J call TRBJ1-2; tentative D call: TRBD1 (5 bases). The V gene lost 6 bases and the J gene lost 7 bases, with 15 bases spanning the gap. The CDR3 sequence is 13 residues long. The CDR3 bases are TGTGCCAGCAGCTCTCAAGGGACGAGTGGCTACACCTTC. Protein sequence: CASSSQGTSGYTF.

Only one count was recorded for this clone. The chain is built from TRBV6-2 or TRBV6-3 and TRBJ1-5; D perhaps matches TRBD1 (5 bases). Germline V CDR1 and CDR2: MNHEY, SVGEGT. V lost 5 bases to trimming and J lost 0 bases, with 8 bases between them. This CDR3 comprises 14 residues. CDR3 in amino acids: CASSDSLSNQPQHF. The CDR3 bases are TGTGCCAGCAGTGACAGCCTTAGCAATCAGCCCCAGCATTTT.

This clone was seen more than once but under ten times. Here the CDR3 reads CASSFTGESNQPQHF. DNA for the CDR3: TGTGCCAGCAGCTTTACAGGAGAGAGCAATCAGCCCCAGCATTTT. The V and J genes are TRBV11-2 and TRBJ1-5; D is perhaps TRBD1 (5 bases). V lost 3 bases to trimming and J lost 1 base, with 10 bases between them. The CDR3 has 15 amino acids. Per the germline V gene, CDR1 is SGHAT and CDR2 is FQNNGV.

The chain employs TRBV9 and TRBJ1-6; 9 bases line up with TRBD1. CDR3 size: 16 residues. V trimming: 3 bases; J trimming: 6 bases; junction bases outside the gene matches: 7. Per the germline V gene, CDR1 is SGDLS and CDR2 is YYNGEE. The CDR3 DNA sequence: TGTGCCAGCAGCGGGATACAGGGGGCAGTTAATTCACCCCTCCACTTT. Its protein is CASSGIQGAVNSPLHF. Complete variable domain (other parts from reference TRBV9 and TRBJ1-6): DSGVTQTPKHLITATGQRVTLRCSPRSGDLSVYWYQQSLDQGLQFLIQYYNGEERAKGNILERFSAQQFPDLHSELNLSSLELGDSALYFCASSGIQGAVNSPLHFGNGTRLTVT.

The V call is TRBV7-3, the J call TRBJ1-1, with D uncertain. V was shortened by 4 bases and J by 1 base, with 7 bases between the two germline ends. Germline CDR1 reads SGHTA; CDR2 reads FQGTGA. The CDR3 contains 13 residues. CDR3 sequence: CASSSQKNTEAFF. The CDR3, as DNA: TGTGCCAGCAGCTCACAGAAGAACACTGAAGCTTTCTTT.

This chain connects TRBV15 to TRBJ2-5, with 7 bases that match TRBD2. J was trimmed by 0 bases and V by 1 base; bases with no gene match: 8. The V gene's germline CDR1 is LNHNV and CDR2 YYDKDF (reference sequence). The CDR3 has 17 amino acids. CDR3 sequence (DNA): TGTGCCACCAGCAGAGTTAGGGGAGGGGCCGACCAAGAGACCCAGTACTTC. Translating gives CATSRVRGGADQETQYF.

The rearrangement links TRBV4-2 to TRBJ1-2, with D hard to call. Germline values: CDR1 LGHNA, CDR2 YNFKEQ. The CDR3 length is 15 residues. V lost 0 bases and J lost 8, with 16 bases in between. This chain's CDR3 is CASSQEEGSEAGYTF. The CDR3 DNA reads TGTGCCAGCAGCCAAGAGGAAGGGTCTGAGGCCGGCTACACCTTC.

Remarks on this clone: At the DNA level, this CDR3 is encoded by other sequences in the same sample as well. CDR3 amino acids: CASSPRFNEKLFF. CDR3 coding DNA: TGTGCCAGCAGCCCTCGTTTTAATGAAAAACTGTTTTTT. The V gene is TRBV14, the J gene TRBJ1-4; D gene uncertain. Deletions cut 4 bases from V and 4 bases from J, with 7 bases between. Germline loops: CDR1 SGHDN, CDR2 FVKESK. The CDR3 covers 13 residues.

This chain uses TRBV28 with TRBJ1-5; D gene unclear. Trimming shortened V by 1 base and J by 4 bases, and 8 bases separated the two germline ends. In germline, CDR1 is MDHEN, CDR2 SYDVKM. There are 14 residues in the CDR3. The CDR3 protein is CASSLLPPNQPQHF. CDR3 DNA sequence: TGTGCCAGCAGTTTATTACCCCCGAATCAGCCCCAGCATTTT.

The chain links TRBV28 to TRBJ1-2; tentative D call: TRBD1 (5 bases). Germline V gene lookup returns CDR1 MDHEN and CDR2 SYDVKM. The germline V and J ends were trimmed by 6 bases and 1 base, with 15 bases remaining between them. This CDR3 contains 15 residues. CDR3 region: CASSPTRQHNYGYTF. The CDR3 nucleotides read TGTGCCAGCAGCCCTACTCGACAGCATAACTATGGCTACACCTTC.